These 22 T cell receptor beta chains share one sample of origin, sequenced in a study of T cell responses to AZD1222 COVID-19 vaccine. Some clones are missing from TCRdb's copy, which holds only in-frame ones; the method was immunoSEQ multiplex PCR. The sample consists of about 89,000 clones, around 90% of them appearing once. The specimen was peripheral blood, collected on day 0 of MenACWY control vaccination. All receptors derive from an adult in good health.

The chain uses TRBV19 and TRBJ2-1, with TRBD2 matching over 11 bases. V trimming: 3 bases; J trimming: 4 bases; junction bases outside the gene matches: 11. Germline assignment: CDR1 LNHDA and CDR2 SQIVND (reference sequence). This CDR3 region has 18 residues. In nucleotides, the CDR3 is TGTGCCAGTAGTATGGAGGGGGCACTAGCGGGAGTTTACAATGAGCAGTTCTTC. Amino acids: CASSMEGALAGVYNEQFF.

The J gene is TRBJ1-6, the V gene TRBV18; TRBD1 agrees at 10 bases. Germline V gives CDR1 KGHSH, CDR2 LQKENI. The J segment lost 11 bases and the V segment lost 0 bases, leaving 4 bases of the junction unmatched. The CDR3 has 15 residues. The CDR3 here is CASSPPTGQGAPLHF. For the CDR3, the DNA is TGTGCCAGCTCACCACCCACCGGACAGGGGGCACCCCTCCACTTT.

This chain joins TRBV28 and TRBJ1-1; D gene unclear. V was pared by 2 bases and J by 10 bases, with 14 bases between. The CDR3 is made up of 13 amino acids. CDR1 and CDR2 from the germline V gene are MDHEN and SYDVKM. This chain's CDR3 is CASSLPGFVGAFF. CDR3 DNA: TGTGCCAGCAGTTTACCTGGTTTCGTCGGAGCTTTCTTT.

This CDR3 is CASSQGNRGKAFF. As DNA, the CDR3 is TGTGCCAGCAGCCAGGGGAACAGGGGCAAAGCTTTCTTT. This chain links TRBV3-1 (or the pseudogene TRBV3-2) with TRBJ1-1, with TRBD1 identical over 7 bases. V lost 3 bases to trimming and J lost 9 bases; unmatched junction nucleotides: 7. The CDR3 loop spans 13 amino acids. The germline V gene encodes CDR1 LGHDT and CDR2 YNNKEL (reference sequence).

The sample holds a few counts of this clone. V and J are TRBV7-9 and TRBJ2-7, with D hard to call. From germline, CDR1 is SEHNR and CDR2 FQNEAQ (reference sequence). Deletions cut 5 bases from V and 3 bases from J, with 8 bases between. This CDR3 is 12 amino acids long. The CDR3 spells CASSPSGYEQYF. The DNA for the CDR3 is TGTGCCAGCAGCCCTTCTGGCTACGAGCAGTACTTC.

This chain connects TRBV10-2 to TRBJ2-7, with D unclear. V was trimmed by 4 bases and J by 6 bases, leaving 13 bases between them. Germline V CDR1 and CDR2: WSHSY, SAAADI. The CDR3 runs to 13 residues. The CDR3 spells CASSAYSSSEQYF. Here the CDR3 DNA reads TGCGCCAGCAGTGCCTACTCCTCGAGCGAGCAGTACTTC.

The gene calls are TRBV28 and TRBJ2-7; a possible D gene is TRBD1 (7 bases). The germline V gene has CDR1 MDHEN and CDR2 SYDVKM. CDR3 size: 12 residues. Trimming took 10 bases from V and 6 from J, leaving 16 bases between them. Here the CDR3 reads CAIGGRGLEQYF. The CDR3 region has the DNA TGTGCCATCGGGGGAAGGGGGCTCGAGCAGTACTTC.

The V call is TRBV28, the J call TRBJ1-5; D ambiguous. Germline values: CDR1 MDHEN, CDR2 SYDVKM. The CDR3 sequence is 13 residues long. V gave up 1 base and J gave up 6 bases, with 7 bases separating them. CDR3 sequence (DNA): TGTGCCAGCAGTTTATCCGACGGTCAGCCCCAGCATTTT. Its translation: CASSLSDGQPQHF.

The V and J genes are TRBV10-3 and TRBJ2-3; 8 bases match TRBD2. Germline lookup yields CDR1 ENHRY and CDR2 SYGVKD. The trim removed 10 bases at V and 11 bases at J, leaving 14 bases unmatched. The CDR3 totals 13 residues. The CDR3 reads CATGGGFPEGQYF. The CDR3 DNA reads TGTGCCACCGGGGGGGGGTTCCCCGAAGGGCAGTATTTT.

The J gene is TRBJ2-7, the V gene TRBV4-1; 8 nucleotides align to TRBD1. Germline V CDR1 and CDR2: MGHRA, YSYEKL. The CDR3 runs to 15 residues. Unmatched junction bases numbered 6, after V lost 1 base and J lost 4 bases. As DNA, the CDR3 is TGCGCCAGCAGCCAAGGGACAGGGTTTTTGTACGAGCAGTACTTC. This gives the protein CASSQGTGFLYEQYF.

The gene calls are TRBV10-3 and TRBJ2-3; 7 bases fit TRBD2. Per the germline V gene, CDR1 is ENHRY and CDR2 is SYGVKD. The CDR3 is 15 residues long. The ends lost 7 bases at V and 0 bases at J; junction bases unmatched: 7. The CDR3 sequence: CAIKSLAVSTDTQYF. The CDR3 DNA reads TGTGCCATCAAATCCCTAGCGGTCAGCACAGATACGCAGTATTTT.

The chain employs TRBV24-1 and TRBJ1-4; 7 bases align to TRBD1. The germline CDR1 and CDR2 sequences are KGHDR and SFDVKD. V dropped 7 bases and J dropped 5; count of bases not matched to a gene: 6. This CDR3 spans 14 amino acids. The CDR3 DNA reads TGTGCCACCAGCGCCGGGACAGACAATGAAAAACTGTTTTTT. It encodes CATSAGTDNEKLFF.

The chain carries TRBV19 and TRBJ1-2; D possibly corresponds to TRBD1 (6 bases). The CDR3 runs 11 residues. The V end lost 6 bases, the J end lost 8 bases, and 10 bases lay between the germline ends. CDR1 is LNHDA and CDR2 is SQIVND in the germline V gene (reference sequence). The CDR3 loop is CASRTGWGYTF. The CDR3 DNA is TGTGCCAGTAGGACAGGATGGGGCTACACCTTC.

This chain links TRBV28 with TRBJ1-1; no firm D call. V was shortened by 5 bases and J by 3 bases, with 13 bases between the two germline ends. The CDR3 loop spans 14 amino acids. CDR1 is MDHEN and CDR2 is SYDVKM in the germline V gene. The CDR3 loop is CASSPRIGYTEAFF. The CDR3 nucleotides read TGTGCCAGCAGTCCAAGGATTGGGTACACTGAAGCTTTCTTT.

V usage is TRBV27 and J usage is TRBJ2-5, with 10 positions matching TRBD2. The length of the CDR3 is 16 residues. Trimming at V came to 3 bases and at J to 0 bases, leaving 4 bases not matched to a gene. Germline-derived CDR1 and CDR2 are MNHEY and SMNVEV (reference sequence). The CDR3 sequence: CASSFLTSGNQETQYF. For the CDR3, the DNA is TGTGCCAGCAGTTTTCTTACTAGCGGGAACCAAGAGACCCAGTACTTC.

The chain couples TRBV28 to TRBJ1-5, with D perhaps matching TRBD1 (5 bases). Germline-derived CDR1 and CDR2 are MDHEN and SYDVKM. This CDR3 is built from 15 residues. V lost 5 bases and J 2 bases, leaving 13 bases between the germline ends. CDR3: CASSPSRDGNQPQHF. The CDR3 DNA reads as TGTGCCAGCAGTCCTAGTAGGGACGGCAATCAGCCCCAGCATTTT.

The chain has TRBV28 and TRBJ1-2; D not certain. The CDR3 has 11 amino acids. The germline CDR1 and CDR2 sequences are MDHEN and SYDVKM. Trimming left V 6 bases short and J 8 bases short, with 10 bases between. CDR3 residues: CASSAAIGYTF. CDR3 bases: TGTGCCAGCAGCGCTGCGATCGGCTACACCTTC.

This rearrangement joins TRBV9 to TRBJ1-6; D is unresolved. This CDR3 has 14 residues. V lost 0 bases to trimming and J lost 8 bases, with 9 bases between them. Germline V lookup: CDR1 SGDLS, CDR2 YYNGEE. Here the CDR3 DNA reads TGTGCCAGCAGCGTAGGGGTGGGATATTCACCCCTCCACTTT. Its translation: CASSVGVGYSPLHF.

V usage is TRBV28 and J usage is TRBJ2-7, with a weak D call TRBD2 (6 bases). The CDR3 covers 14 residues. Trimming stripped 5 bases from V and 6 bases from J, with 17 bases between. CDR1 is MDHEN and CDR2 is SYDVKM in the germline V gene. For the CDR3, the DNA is TGTGCCAGCAGTGCGGGGTCCCGATTAGGCGAGCAGTACTTC. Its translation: CASSAGSRLGEQYF.

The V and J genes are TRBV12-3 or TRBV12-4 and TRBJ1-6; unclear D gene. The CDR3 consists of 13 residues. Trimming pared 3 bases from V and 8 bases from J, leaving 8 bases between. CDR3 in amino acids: CASSLVGDSPLHF. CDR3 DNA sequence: TGTGCCAGCAGTTTGGTAGGAGATTCACCCCTCCACTTT.

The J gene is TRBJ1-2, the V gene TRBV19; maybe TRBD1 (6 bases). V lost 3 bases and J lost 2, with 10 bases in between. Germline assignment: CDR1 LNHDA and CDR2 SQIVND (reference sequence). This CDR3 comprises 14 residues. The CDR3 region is CASSISQGNYGYTF. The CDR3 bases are TGTGCCAGTAGTATTTCGCAGGGGAACTATGGCTACACCTTC. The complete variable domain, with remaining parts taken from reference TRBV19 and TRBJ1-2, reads DGGITQSPKYLFRKEGQNVTLSCEQNLNHDAMYWYRQDPGQGLRLIYYSQIVNDFQKGDIAEGYSVSREKKESFPLTVTSAQKNPTAFYLCASSISQGNYGYTFGSGTRLTVV.

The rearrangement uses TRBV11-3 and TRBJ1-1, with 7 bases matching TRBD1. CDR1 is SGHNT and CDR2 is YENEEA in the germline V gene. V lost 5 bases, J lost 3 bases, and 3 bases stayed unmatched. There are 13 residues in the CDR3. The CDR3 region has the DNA TGTGCCAGCAGCGCACAGGGGTACACTGAAGCTTTCTTT. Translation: CASSAQGYTEAFF.